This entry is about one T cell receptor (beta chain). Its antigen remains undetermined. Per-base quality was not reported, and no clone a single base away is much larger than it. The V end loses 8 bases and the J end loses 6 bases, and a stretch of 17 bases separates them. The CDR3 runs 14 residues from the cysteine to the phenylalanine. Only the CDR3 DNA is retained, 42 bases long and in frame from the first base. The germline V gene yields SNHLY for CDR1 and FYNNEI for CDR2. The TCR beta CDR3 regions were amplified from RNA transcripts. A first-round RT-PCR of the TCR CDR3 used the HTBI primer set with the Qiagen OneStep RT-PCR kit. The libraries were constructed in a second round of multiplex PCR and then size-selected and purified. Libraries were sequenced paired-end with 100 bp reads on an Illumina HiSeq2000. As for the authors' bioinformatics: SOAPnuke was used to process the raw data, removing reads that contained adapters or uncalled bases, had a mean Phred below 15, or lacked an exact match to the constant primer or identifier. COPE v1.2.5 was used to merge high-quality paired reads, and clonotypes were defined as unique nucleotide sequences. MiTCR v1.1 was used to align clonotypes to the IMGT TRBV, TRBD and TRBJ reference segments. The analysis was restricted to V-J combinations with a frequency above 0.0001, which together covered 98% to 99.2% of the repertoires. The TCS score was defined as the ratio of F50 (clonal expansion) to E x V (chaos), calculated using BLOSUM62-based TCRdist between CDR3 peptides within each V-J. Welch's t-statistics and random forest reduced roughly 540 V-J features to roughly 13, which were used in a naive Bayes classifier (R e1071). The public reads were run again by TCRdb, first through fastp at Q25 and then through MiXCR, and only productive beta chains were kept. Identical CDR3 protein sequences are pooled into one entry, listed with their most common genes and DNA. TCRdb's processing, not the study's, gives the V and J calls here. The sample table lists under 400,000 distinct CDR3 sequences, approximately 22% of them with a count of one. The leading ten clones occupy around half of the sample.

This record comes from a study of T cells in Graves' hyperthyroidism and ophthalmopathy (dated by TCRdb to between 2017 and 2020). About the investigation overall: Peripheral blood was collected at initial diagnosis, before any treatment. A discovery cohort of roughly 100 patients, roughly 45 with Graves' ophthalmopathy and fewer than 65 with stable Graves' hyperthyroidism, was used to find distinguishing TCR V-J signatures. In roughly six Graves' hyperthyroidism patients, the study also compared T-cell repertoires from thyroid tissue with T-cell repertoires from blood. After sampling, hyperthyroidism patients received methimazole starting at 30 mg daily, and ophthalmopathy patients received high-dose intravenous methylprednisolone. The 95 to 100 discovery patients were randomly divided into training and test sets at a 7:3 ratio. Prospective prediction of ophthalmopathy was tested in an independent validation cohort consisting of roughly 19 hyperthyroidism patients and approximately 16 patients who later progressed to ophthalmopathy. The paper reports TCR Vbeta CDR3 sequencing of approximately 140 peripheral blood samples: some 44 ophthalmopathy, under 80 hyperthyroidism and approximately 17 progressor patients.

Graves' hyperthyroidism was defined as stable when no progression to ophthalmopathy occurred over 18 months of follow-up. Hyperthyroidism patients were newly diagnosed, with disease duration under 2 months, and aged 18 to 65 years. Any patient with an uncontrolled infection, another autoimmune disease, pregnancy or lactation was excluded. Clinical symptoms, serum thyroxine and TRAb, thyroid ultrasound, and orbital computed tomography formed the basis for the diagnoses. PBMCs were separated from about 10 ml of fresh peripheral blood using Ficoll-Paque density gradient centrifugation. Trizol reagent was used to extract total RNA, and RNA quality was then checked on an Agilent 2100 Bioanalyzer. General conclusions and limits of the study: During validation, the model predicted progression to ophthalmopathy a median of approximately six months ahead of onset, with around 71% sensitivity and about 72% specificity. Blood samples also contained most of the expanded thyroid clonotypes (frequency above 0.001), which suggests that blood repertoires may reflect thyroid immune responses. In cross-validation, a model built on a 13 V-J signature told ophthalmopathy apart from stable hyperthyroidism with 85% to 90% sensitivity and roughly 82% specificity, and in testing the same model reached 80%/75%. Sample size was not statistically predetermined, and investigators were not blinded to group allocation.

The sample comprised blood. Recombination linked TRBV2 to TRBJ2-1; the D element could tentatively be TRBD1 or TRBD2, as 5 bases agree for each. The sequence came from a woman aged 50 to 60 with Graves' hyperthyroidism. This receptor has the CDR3 CASARSGTINEQFF. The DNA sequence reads TGTGCCAGCGCACGATCCGGGACCATCAATGAGCAGTTCTTC.